The entry below describes one T cell receptor beta chain. These data come from a study of blood T cell repertoires in COVID-19. The CDR3 totals 14 residues. Trimming cost V 3 bases and J 5 bases; bases outside gene matches: 4. The germline CDR1 and CDR2 sequences are SGHVS and FQNEAQ. Those who participated ranged in age from roughly 18 to 95 years and resided in roughly 26 US areas. Donors were grouped by their self-reported clinical history. Original analysis: How many nucleated cells were present was estimated from reference gene primer amplification. Using immunoSEQ multiplex PCR, the repertoire was profiled, and TCRdb retains in-frame clones only, with some absent. For V, J and clone size, that table is used; D and trimming come from the DNA. The sample records around 330,000 clones, roughly 90% being singletons.

This clonotype was obtained from a woman aged 40 to 49 who had recovered from COVID-19. Sequenced sample: PBMCs or T cells enriched from blood (not recorded which). This chain links TRBV7-8 with TRBJ2-5; TRBD2 aligns across 9 bases. In nucleotides, the CDR3 is TGTGCCAGCAGCTTCGCTAGCGGGGTTGAGACCCAGTACTTC. Translation gives CASSFASGVETQYF.